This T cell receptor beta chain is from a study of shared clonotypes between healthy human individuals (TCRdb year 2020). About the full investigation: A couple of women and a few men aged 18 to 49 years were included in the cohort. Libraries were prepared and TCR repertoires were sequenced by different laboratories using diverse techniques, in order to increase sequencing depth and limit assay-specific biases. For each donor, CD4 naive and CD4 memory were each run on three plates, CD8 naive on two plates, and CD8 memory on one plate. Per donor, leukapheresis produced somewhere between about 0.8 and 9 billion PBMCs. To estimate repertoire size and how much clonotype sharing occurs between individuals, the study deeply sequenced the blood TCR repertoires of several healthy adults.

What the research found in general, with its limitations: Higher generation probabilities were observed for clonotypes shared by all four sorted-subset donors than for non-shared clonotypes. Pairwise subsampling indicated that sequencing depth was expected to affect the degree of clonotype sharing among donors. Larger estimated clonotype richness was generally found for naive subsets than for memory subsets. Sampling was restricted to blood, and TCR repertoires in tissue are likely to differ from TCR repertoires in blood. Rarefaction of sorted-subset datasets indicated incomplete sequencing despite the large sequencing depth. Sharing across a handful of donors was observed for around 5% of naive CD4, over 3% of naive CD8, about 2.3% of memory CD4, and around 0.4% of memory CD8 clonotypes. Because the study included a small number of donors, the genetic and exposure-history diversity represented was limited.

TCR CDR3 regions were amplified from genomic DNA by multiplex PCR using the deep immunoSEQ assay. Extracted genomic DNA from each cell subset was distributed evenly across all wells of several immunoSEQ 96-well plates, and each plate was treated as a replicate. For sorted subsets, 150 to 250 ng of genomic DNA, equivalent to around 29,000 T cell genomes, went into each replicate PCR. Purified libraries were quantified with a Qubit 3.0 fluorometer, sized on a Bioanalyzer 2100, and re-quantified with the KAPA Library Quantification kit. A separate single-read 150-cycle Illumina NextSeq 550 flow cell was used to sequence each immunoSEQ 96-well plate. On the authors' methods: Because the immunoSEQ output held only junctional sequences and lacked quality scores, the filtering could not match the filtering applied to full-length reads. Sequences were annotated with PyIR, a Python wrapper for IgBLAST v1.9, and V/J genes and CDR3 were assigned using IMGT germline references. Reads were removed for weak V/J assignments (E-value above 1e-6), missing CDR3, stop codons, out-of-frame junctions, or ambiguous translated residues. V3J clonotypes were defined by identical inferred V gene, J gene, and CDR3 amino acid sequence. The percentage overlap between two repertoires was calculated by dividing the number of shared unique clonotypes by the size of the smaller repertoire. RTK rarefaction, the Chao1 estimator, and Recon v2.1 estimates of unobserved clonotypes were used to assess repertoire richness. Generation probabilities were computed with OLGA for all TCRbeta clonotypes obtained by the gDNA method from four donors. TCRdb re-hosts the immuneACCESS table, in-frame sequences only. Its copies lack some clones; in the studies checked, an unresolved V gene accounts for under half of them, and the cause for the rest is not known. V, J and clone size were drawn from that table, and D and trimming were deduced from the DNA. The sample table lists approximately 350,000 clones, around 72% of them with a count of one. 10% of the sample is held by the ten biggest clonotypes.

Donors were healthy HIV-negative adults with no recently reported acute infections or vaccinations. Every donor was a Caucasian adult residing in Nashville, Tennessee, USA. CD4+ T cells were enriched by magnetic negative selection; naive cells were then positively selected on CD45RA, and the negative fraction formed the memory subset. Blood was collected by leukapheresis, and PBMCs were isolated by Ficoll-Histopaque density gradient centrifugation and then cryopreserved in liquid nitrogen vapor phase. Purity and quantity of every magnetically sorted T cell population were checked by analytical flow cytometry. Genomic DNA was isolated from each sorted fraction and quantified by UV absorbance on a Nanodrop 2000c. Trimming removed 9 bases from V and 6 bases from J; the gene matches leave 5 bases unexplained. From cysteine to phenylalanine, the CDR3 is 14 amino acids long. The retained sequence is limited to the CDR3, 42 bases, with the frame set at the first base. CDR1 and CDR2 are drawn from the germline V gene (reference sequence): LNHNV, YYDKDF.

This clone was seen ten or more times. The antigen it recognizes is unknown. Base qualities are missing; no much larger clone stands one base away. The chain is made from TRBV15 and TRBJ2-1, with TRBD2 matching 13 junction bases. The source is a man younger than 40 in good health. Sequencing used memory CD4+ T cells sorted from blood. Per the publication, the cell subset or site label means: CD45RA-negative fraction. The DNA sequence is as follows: TGTGCCACTTTAGGACTAGCGGGAGTCAATGAGCAGTTCTTC. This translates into CATLGLAGVNEQFF.